This TCR beta chain was identified in a study of T cells in Graves' hyperthyroidism and ophthalmopathy. Broader study findings: Ophthalmopathy and stable hyperthyroidism were separated by a 13 V-J model. Appearing also in blood were most of the thyroid clonotypes expanded above 0.001.

RNA transcripts yielded amplified TCR beta CDR3 regions. An initial round of RT-PCR targeting the TCR CDR3 relied on the HTBI primer set. TCRdb ran MiXCR on the multiplex PCR reads and lists one entry per CDR3 protein. The sample contains hundreds of thousands of distinct CDR3 sequences, just over 45% of which appear only once. This clonotype turned up a few times. The antigen remains unidentified. Trimming removed 2 bases at V and 4 bases at J, with 13 bases between. Germline loops: CDR1 SGDLS, CDR2 YYNGEE. This CDR3 comprises 15 residues. No progression to ophthalmopathy during 18 months of follow-up defined stable disease.

Specimen: peripheral blood or thyroid tissue (not recorded which). The clonotype was recovered from a woman aged 18-30 years with Graves' hyperthyroidism. The chain links TRBV9 to TRBJ1-5; D perhaps matches TRBD1 (6 bases). CDR3 amino acids: CASSVGHQQNQPQHF. DNA of the CDR3: TGTGCCAGCAGCGTGGGACACCAGCAGAATCAGCCCCAGCATTTT.